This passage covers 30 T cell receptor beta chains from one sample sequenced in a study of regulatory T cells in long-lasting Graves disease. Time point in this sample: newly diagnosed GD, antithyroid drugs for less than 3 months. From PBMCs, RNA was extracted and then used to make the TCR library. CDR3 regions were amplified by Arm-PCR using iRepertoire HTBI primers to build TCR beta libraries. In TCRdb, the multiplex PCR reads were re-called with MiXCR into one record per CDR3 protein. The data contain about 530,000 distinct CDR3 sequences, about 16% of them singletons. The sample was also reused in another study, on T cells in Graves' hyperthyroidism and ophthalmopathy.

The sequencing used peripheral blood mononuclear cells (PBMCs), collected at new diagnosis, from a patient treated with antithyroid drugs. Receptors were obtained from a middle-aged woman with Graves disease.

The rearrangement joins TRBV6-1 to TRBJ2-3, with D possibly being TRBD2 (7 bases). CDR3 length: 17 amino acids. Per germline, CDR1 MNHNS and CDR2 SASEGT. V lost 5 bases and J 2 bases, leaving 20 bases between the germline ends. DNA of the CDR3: TGTGCCAGCAGTCGGACAGCGGGGCAGGCGAACACAGATACGCAGTATTTT. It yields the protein CASSRTAGQANTDTQYF.

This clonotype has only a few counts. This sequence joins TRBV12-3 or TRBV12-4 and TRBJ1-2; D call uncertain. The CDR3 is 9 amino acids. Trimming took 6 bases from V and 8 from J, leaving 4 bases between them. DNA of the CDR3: TGTGCCAGCAGGGGCGGCTACACCTTC. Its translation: CASRGGYTF.

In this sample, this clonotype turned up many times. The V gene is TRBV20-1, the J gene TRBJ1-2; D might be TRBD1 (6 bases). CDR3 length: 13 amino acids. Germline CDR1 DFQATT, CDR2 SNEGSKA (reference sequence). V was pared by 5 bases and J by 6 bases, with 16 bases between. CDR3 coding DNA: TGCAGTGCTCAAAGGGGGGTCGACGATGGCTACACCTTC. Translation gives CSAQRGVDDGYTF.

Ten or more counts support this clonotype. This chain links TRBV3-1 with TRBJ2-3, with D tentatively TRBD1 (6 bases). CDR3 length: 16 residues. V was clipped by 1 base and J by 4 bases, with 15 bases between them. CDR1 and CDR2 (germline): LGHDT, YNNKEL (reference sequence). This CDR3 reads CASSQGGTLAADTQYF. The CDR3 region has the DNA TGTGCCAGCAGCCAAGGGGGGACATTAGCTGCAGATACGCAGTATTTT.

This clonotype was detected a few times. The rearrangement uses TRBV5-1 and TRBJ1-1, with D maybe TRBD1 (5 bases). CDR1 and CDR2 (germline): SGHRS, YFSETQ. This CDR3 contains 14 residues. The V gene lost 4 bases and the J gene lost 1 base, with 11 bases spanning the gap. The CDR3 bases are TGCGCCAGCAGCCGCCGGGACGCGAACACTGAAGCTTTCTTT. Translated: CASSRRDANTEAFF.

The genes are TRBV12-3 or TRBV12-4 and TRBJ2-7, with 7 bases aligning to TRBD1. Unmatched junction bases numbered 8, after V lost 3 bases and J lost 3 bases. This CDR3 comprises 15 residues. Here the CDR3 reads CASSFGFRGSYEQYF. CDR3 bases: TGTGCCAGCAGTTTTGGGTTCAGGGGGAGCTACGAGCAGTACTTC.

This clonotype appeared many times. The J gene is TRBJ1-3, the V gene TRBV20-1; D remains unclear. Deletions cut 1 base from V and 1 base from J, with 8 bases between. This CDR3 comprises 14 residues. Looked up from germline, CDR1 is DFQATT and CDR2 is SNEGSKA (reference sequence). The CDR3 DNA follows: TGCAGTGCTAGAGTTCGGCCGTCTGGAAACACCATATATTTT. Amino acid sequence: CSARVRPSGNTIYF.

The CDR3 loop reads CASSPQQGGTEAFF. In DNA, the CDR3 is TGTGCCAGCAGCCCCCAACAGGGAGGAACTGAAGCTTTCTTT. This chain connects TRBV7-9 to TRBJ1-1; TRBD1 is a possible D gene (6 bases). V was cut by 5 bases and J by 5 bases, with 15 bases left in between. The CDR3 sequence is 14 residues long. Germline V gene sequence: CDR1 SEHNR, CDR2 FQNEAQ (reference sequence).

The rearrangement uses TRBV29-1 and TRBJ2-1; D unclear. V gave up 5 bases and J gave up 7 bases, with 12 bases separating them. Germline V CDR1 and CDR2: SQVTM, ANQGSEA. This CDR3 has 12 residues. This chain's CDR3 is CSVRPIGNEQFF. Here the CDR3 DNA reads TGCAGCGTTCGACCCATTGGGAATGAGCAGTTCTTC.

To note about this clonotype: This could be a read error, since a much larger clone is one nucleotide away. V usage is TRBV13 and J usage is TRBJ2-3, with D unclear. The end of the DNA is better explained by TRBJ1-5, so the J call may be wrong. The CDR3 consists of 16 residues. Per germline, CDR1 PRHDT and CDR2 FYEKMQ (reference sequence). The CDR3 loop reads CASSSKLTSRPDTQHF. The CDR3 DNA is TGTGCCAGCAGCTCGAAGCTGACTAGTCGGCCCGATACGCAGCATTTT.

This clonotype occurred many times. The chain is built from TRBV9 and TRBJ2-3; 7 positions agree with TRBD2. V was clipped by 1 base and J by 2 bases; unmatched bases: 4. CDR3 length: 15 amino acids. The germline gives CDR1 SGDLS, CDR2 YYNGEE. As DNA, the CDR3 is TGTGCCAGCAGCGTAACTAGCGCTTTCACAGATACGCAGTATTTT. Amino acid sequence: CASSVTSAFTDTQYF.

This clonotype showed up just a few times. The CDR3 protein is CASSHNLRTEAFF. In DNA, the CDR3 is TGTGCCAGCAGCCACAACCTCAGGACTGAAGCTTTCTTT. The chain carries TRBV5-8 and TRBJ1-1, with no clear D. Germline V gene data show CDR1 as SGHTS and CDR2 as YDEGEE. Trimming removed 4 bases at V and 5 bases at J, with 12 bases between. This CDR3 is 13 amino acids long.

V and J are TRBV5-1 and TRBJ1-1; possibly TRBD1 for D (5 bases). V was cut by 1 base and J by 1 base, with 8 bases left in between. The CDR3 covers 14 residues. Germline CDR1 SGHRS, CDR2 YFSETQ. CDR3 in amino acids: CASSLIQENTEAFF. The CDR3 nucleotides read TGCGCCAGCAGCTTGATACAGGAGAACACTGAAGCTTTCTTT.

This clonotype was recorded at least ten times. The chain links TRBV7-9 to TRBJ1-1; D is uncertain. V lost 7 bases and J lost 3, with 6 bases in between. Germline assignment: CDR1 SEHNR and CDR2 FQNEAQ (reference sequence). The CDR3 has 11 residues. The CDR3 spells CASTPYTEAFF. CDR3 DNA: TGTGCCAGCACCCCCTACACTGAAGCTTTCTTT.

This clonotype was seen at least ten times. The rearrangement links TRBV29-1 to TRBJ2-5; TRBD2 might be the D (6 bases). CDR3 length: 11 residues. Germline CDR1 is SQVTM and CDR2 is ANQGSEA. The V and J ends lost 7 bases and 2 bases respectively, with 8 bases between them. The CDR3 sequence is CSAGTQETQYF. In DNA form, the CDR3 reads TGCAGCGCCGGGACTCAAGAGACCCAGTACTTC.

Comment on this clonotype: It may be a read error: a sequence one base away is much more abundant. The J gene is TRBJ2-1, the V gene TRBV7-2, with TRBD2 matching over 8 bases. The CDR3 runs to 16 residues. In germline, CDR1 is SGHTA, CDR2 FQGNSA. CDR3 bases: TGTGCCAGCAGCTTGTTATCGGGGGGGGCGACCAATGAGCAGCTCTTC. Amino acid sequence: CASSLLSGGATNEQLF. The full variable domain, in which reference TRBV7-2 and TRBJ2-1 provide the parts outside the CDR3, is GAGVSQSPSNKVTEKGKDVELRCDPISGHTALYWYRQSLGQGLEFLIYFQGNSAPDKSGLPSDRFSAERTGGSVSTLTIQRTQQEDSAVYLCASSLLSGGATNEQLFGPGTRLTVL.

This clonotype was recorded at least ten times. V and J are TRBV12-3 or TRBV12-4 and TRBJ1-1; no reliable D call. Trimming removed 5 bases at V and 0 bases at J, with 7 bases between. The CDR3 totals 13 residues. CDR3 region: CASSPHLNTEAFF. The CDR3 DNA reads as TGTGCCAGCAGTCCCCACCTGAACACTGAAGCTTTCTTT.

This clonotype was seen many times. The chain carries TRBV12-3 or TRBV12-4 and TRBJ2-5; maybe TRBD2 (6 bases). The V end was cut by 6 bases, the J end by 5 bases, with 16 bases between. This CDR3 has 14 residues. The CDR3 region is CASSSGLSGETQYF. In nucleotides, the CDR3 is TGTGCCAGCAGCTCGGGACTCTCGGGGGAGACCCAGTACTTC.

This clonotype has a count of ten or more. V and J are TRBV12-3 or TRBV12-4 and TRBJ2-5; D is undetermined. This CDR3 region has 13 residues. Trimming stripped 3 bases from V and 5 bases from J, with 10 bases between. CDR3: CASSFRRQETQYF. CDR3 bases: TGTGCCAGCAGTTTTAGAAGGCAGGAGACCCAGTACTTC.

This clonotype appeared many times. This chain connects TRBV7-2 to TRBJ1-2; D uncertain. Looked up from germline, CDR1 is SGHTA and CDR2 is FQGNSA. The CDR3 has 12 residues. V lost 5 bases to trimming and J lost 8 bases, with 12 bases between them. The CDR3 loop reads CASSPPVGGYTF. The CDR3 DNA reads TGTGCCAGCAGCCCTCCAGTCGGCGGCTACACCTTC. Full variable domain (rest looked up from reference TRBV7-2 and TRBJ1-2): GAGVSQSPSNKVTEKGKDVELRCDPISGHTALYWYRQSLGQGLEFLIYFQGNSAPDKSGLPSDRFSAERTGGSVSTLTIQRTQQEDSAVYLCASSPPVGGYTFGSGTRLTVV.

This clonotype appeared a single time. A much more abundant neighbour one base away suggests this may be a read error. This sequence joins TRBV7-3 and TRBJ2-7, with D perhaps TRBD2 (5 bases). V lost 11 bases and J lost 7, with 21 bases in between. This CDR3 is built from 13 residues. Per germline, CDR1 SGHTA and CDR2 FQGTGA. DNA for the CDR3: TGTGCCTCCTCCTGGGGAGTAATGGATGAGCAGTACTTC. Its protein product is CASSWGVMDEQYF.

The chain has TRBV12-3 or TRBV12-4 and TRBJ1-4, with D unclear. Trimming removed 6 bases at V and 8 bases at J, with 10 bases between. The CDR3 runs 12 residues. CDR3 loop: CASSTPPEKLFF. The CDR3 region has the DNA TGTGCCAGCAGCACCCCCCCGGAAAAACTGTTTTTT.

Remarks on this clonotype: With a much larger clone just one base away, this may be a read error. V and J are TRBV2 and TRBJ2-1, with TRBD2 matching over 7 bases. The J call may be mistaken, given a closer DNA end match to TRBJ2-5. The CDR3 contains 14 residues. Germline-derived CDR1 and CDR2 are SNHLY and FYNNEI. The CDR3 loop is CTSSELPSGKTQYF. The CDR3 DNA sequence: TGTACCAGCAGTGAGTTGCCTAGCGGAAAGACCCAGTACTTC.

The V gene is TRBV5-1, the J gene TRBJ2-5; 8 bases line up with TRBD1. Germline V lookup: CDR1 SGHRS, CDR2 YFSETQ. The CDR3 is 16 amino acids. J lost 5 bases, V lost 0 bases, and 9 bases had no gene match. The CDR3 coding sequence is TGCGCCAGCAGCTTGGGGGCCAGGGGGCTCGCCGAGACCCAGTACTTC. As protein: CASSLGARGLAETQYF.

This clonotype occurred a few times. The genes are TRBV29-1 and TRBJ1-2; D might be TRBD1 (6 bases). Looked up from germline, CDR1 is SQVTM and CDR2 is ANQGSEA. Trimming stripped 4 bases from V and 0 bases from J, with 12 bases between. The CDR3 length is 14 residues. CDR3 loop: CSVALRGPNYGYTF. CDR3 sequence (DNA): TGCAGCGTTGCCCTCAGGGGCCCTAACTATGGCTACACCTTC.

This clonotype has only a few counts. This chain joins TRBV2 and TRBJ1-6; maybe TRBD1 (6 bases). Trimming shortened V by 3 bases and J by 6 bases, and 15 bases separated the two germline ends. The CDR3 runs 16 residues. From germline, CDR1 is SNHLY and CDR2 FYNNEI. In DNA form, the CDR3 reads TGTGCCAGCAGTGAGCCGGGGGCGGCGGCTAATTCACCCCTCCACTTT. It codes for CASSEPGAAANSPLHF.

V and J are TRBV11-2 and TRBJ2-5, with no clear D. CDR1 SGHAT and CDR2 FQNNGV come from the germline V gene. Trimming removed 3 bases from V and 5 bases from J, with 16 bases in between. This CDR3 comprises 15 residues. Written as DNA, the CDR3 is TGTGCCAGCAGCTTTAGGCGCAGTTCTGAGGAGACCCAGTACTTC. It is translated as CASSFRRSSEETQYF.

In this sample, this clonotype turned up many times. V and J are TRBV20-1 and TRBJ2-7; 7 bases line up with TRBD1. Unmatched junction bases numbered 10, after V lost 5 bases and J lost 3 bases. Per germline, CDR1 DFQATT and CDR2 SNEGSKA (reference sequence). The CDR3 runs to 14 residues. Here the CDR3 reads CSARAGTVVYEQYF. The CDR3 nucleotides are TGCAGTGCTCGCGCAGGGACAGTAGTCTACGAGCAGTACTTC.

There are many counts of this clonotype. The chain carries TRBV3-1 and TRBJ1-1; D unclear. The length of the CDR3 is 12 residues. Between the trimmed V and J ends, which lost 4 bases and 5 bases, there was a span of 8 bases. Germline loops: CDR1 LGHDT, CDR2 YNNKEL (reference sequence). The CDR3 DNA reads TGTGCCAGCAGCCGAGAAAGGACTGAAGCTTTCTTT. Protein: CASSRERTEAFF.

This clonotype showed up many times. Written as DNA, the CDR3 is TGTGCCAGCTCCCCCGGATTATCTCAGCCCCAGCATTTT. Its translation: CASSPGLSQPQHF. The chain has TRBV18 and TRBJ1-5; D gene ambiguous. Trimming left V 6 bases short and J 6 bases short, with 12 bases between. CDR1 and CDR2 (germline): KGHSH, LQKENI. This CDR3 contains 13 residues.